Described below is a single T cell receptor beta chain sequence and its context. This clonotype has a handful of counts. Its specific antigen is unknown. Base quality data are lacking; no much larger clone is found one base away. The sample belongs to a study of T-cell memory formation after mild COVID-19 listed by TCRdb under 2021. Background on the whole study: TCR sequence clusters from the two donors were largely donor specific. In a couple of donors, T-cell clones that expanded and contracted after mild COVID-19 were followed by sequencing TCRalpha and TCRbeta repertoires longitudinally. The cohort comprised two young, previously healthy adult volunteers, one female and one male.

Clipping removes 5 bases from V and 0 bases from J, with 6 as the unmatched junction base count. The CDR3 goes from the cysteine to the phenylalanine over 15 residues. CDR3 DNA is the only sequence kept; it has 45 bases, read in frame from the first base. The germline V gene encodes CDR1 MNHEY and CDR2 SMNVEV (reference sequence). What the study reported, not specific to this receptor: Some responding clones were detected in pre-infection memory, suggesting pre-existing cross-reactive memory T cells joined the SARS-CoV-2 response. The study included only two mild cases, and larger cohorts that include severe cases with pre-infection samples were judged to be necessary. SARS-CoV-2 specificity of the second-wave clones peaking on day 37 was not confirmed. Contracting CD4+ clones were found mainly in CM and EM memory subsets, while CD8+ clones were enriched in EMRA. Clones contracting from day 15 to 85 had balanced CD4/CD8 phenotypes, while a second wave expanding from day 15 to 37 was biased towards CD4+.

TCRdb records Illumina NovaSeq 6000 as the sequencer. Using 5'RACE with constant-segment primers, TCRalpha and TCRbeta cDNA libraries were constructed, with sample barcodes and unique molecular identifiers added in the process. RNA was extracted from every sample with Trizol reagent. The libraries were amplified in two PCR steps, and the second step added a second sample barcode and Illumina TruSeq adapters. The libraries were sequenced on an Illumina NovaSeq using 2 x 150 bp paired-end reads. The authors processed their data as follows. With migec v1.2.7, reads were demultiplexed and then collapsed into UMI-guided consensus sequences. Using mixcr v2.1.11, UMI consensuses were aligned to TRA and TRB V and J templates and then assembled into clonotypes. Clonotypes were classified as expanded or contracted when called significant by both edgeR and NoisET, with noise models trained on biological replicates. edgeR calls used a false discovery rate-adjusted p below 0.01 and a log2 fold-change threshold of 1. As an exploratory analysis of dynamics, max-normalized trajectories of the 1000 most abundant clonotypes were examined by PCA with hierarchical clustering. The CD4 or CD8 phenotype of responding clones was assigned using the separately sequenced CD4+ and CD8+ repertoires. The public reads were quality trimmed at Q25 with fastp and then assembled into clones with MiXCR by TCRdb, keeping productive beta chains. For every CDR3 protein sequence, its rows merge into one entry that carries the most common genes and DNA. It is TCRdb's table, rather than the study itself, that gives the V and J calls and clone size. The sample has about 110,000 distinct CDR3 sequences on record, roughly an eighth of them singletons. The top ten constitute more than 25% of the sample.

Ficoll-Paque density gradient centrifugation was used to isolate PBMCs. Sequencing used PBMCs or a T cell subset sorted from them (not recorded which). This TCR was recovered from an adult woman who had mild COVID-19 (a few samples of this study predate the infection). The sample titles of this study are shuffled in the database, so cell type and time point are left out; the donor was told from shared clones. The rearrangement combines TRBV27 with TRBJ2-7; 8 middle bases align to TRBD2. The CDR3 protein: CASSLISGNSYEQYF. The bases are TGTGCCAGCAGTCTGATTAGCGGGAACTCCTACGAGCAGTACTTC.